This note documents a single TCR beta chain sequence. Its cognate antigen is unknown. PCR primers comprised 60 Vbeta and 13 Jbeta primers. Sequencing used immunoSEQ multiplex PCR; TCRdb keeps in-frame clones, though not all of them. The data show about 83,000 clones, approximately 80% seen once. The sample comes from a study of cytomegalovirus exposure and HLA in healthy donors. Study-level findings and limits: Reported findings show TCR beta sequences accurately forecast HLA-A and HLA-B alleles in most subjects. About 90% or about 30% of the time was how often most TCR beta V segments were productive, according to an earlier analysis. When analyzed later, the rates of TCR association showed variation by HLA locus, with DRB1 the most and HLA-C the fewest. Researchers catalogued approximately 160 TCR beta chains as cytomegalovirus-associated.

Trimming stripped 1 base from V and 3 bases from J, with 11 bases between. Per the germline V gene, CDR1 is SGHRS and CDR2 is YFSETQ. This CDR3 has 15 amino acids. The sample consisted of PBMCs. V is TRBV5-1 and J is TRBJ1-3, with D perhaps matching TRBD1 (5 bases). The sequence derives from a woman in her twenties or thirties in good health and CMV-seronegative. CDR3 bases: TGCGCCAGCAGCTTGTCAAGCCAGGGTGGAAACACCATATATTTT. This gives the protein CASSLSSQGGNTIYF.